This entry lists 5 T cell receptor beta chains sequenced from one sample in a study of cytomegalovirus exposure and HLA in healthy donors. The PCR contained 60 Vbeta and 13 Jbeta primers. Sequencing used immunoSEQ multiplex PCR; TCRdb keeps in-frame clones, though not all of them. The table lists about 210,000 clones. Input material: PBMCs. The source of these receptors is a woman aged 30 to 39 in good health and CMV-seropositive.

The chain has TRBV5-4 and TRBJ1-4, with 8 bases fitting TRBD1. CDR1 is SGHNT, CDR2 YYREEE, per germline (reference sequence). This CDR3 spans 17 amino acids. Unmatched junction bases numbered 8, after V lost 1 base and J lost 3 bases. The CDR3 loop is CASSLWSGGLPNEKLFF. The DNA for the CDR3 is TGTGCCAGCAGCTTGTGGTCAGGGGGCTTGCCTAATGAAAAACTGTTTTTT.

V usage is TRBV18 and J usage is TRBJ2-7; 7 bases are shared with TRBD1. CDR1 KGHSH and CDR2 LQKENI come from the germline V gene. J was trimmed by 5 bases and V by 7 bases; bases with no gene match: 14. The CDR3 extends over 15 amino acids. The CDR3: CASFPNEQGTHEQYF. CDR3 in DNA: TGTGCCAGCTTCCCGAATGAACAGGGGACCCACGAGCAGTACTTC. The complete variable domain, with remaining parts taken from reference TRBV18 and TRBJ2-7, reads NAGVMQNPRHLVRRRGQEARLRCSPMKGHSHVYWYRQLPEEGLKFMVYLQKENIIDESGMPKERFSAEFPKEGPSILRIQQVVRGDSAAYFCASFPNEQGTHEQYFGPGTRLTVT.

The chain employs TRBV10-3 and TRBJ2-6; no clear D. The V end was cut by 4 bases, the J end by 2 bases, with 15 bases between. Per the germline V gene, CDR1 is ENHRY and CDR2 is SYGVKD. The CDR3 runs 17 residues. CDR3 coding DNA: TGTGCCATCAGTGTAGGTACAGTGCCTCCTGGGGCCAACGTCCTGACTTTC. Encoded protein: CAISVGTVPPGANVLTF.

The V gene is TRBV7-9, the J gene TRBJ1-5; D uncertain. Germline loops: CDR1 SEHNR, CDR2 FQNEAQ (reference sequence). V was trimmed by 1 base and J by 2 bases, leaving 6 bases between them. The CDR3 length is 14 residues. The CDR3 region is CASSLESGNQPQHF. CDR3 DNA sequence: TGTGCCAGCAGCTTAGAGTCAGGCAATCAGCCCCAGCATTTT. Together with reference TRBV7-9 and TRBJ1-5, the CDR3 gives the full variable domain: DTGVSQNPRHKITKRGQNVTFRCDPISEHNRLYWYRQTLGQGPEFLTYFQNEAQLEKSRLLSDRFSAERPKGSFSTLEIQRTEQGDSAMYLCASSLESGNQPQHFGDGTRLSIL.

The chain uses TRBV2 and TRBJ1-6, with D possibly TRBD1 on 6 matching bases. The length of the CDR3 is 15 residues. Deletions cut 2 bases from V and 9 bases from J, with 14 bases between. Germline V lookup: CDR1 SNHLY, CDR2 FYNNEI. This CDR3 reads CASSERRQGTSPLHF. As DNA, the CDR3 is TGTGCCAGCAGTGAAAGGAGGCAGGGGACTTCACCCCTCCACTTT.